This entry lists 2 T cell receptor beta chains sequenced from one sample in a study of CD8+ T cells in alopecia areata. Extraction of RNA preceded its reverse transcription into cDNA, which served as the sequencing template. Assay used: immunoSEQ multiplex PCR; TCRdb lists only in-frame clones, some missing. The sample contains over 100,000 clones, none of them singletons. The sample was lesional skin. The receptors shown here come from a C3H/HeJ mouse with alopecia areata. This mouse strain has H2-k as its MHC haplotype.

Note on this clone: Mouse gene names apply. The read halts 4 residues ahead of the CDR3 end, with the missing end drawn from the germline J gene. The chain uses TRBV13-1 and TRBJ1-1; possibly TRBD1 for D (5 bases). CDR3 length equals 15 residues. The germline CDR1 and CDR2 sequences are NSHNY and SYGAGN. Trimming took off 0 bases at V and 1 base at J, with 10 bases between the two ends. CDR3 DNA (partial): TGTGCCAGCAGTGATGTCCAGGGCAGGAACACA. This codes for CASSDVQGRNT. The full CDR3 reads CASSDVQGRNTEVFF.

A remark on this clone: Mouse gene names and germline throughout. The observed sequence ends 4 residues before the CDR3 terminus, with the missing tail filled in from the germline J gene. V usage is TRBV13-2 and J usage is TRBJ2-5, with 8 bases aligning to TRBD1. This CDR3 contains 13 residues. Germline V gene data show CDR1 as NNHNN and CDR2 as SYGAGS (reference sequence). CDR3 DNA, as far as it was read: TGTGCCAGCGGTGATGCAGGGGGCGAC. Amino acid sequence: CASGDAGGD. Given in full, the CDR3 is CASGDAGGDTQYF.